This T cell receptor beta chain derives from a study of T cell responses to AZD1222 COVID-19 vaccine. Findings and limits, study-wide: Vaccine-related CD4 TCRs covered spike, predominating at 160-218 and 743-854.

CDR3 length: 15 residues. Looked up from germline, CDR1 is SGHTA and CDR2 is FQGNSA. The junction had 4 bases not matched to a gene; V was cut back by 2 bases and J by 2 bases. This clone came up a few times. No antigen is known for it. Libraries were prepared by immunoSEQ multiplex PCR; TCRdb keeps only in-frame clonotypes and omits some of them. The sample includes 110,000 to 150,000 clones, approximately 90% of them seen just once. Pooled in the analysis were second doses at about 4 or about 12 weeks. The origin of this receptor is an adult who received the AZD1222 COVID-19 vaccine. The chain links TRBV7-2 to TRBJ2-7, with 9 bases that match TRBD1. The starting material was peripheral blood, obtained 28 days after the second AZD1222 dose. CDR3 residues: CASSLTWTGAYEQYF. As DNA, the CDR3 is TGTGCCAGCAGCTTAACCTGGACAGGGGCCTACGAGCAGTACTTC.